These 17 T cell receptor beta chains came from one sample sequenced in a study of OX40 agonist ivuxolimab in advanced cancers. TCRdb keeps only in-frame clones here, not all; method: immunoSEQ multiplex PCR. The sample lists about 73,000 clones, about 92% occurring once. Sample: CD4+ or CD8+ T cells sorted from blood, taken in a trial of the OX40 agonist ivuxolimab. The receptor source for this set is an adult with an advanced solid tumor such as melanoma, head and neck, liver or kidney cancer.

CDR3 coding DNA: TGTGCCAGCAGCGTGTTCCTCGGACAAATCGATGAAAAACTGTTTTTT. As protein: CASSVFLGQIDEKLFF. The rearrangement joins TRBV7-2 to TRBJ1-4; D is perhaps TRBD1 (5 bases). Germline CDR1 is SGHTA and CDR2 is FQGNSA. This CDR3 comprises 16 residues. Between the trimmed V and J ends, which lost 5 bases and 6 bases, there was a span of 19 bases.

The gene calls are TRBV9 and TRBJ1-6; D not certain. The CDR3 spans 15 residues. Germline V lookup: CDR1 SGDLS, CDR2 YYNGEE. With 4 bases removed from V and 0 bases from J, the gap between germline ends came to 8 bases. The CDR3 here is CASSPQSSYNSPLHF. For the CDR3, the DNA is TGTGCCAGCAGCCCCCAGAGCTCCTATAATTCACCCCTCCACTTT.

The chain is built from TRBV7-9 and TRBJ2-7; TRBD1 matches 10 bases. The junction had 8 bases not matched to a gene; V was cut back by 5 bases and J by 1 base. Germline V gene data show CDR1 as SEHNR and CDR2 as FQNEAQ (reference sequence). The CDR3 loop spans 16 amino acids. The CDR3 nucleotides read TGTGCCAGCAGCGCACCCACGGGACAGGGGTCCTACGAGCAGTACTTC. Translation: CASSAPTGQGSYEQYF.

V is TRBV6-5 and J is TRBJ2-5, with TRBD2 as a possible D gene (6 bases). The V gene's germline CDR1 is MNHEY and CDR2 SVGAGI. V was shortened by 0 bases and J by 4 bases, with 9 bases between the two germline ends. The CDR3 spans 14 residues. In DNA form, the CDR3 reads TGTGCCAGCAGTTACTCGATGGGAGGAGAGACCCAGTACTTC. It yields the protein CASSYSMGGETQYF.

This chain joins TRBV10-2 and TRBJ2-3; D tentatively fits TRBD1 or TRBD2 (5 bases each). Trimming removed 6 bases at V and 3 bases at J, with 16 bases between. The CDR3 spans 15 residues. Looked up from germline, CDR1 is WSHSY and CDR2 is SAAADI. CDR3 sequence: CASSSPGRMTDTQYF. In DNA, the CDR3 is TGCGCCAGCAGCAGTCCGGGACGGATGACAGATACGCAGTATTTT.

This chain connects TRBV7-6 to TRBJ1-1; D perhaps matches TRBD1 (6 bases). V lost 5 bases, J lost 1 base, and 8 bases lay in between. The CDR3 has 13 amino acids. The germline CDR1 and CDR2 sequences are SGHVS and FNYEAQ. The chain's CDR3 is CASSLGQNTEAFF. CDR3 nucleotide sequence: TGTGCCAGCAGCCTGGGACAGAACACTGAAGCTTTCTTT.

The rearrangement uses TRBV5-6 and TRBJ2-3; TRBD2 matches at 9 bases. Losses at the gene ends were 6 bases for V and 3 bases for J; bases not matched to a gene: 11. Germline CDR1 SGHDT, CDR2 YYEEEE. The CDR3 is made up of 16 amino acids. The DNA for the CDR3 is TGTGCCAGCACCCCCTCCCAAGCGGGGGGAACAGATACGCAGTATTTT. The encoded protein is CASTPSQAGGTDTQYF.

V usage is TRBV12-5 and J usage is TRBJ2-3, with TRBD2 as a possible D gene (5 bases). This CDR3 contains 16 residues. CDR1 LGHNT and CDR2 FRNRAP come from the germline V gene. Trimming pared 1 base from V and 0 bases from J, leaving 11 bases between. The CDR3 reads CASGLGSVLSTDTQYF. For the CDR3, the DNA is TGTGCTAGTGGTTTGGGTAGCGTCCTTAGCACAGATACGCAGTATTTT.

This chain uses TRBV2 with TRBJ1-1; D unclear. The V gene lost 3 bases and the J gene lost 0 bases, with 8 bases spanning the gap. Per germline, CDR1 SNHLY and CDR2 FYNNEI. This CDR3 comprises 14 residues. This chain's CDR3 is CASSDVVVNTEAFF. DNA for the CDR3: TGTGCCAGCAGTGACGTGGTAGTGAACACTGAAGCTTTCTTT.

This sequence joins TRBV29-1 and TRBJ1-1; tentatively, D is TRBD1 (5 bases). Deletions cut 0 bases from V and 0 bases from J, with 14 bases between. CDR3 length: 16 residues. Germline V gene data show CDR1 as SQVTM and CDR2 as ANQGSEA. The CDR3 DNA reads TGCAGCGTTGAAGATCCGACAGCCCTTATGAACACTGAAGCTTTCTTT. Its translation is CSVEDPTALMNTEAFF.

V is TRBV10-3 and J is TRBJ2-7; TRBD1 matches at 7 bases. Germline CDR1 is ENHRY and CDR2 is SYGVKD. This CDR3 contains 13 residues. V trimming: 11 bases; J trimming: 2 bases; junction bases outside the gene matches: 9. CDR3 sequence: CAVQTGPPYEQYF. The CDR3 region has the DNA TGTGCCGTCCAGACAGGGCCTCCCTACGAGCAGTACTTC.

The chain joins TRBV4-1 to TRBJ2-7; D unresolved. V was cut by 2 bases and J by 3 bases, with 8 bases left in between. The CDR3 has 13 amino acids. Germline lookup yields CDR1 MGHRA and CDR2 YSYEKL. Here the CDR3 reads CASSQTPGYEQYF. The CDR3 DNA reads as TGCGCCAGCAGCCAAACCCCAGGCTACGAGCAGTACTTC.

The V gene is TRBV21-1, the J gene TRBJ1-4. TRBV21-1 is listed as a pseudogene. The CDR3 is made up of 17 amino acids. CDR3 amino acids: CASSPRQSRRGNEKLFF. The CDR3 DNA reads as TGTGCCAGCAGTCCCAGACAGAGTCGGAGGGGTAATGAAAAACTGTTTTTT.

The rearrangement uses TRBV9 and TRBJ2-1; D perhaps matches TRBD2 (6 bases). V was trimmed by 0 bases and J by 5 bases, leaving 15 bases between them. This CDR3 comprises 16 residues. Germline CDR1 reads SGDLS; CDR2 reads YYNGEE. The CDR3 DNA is TGTGCCAGCAGCGTAGTGGCGACTAGGTACAACAATGAGCAGTTCTTC. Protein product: CASSVVATRYNNEQFF.

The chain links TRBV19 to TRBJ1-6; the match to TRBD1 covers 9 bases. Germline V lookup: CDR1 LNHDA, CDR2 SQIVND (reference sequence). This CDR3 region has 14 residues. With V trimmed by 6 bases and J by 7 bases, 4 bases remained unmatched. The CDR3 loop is CASRDRGINSPLHF. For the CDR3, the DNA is TGTGCCAGTAGGGACAGGGGTATCAATTCACCCCTCCACTTT.

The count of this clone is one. The CDR3 DNA is TGTGCCAGCAGCGTAGAAGGGACAGGGTACAATGAGCAGTTCTTC. Translated, it gives CASSVEGTGYNEQFF. The chain links TRBV9 to TRBJ2-1, with 9 bases fitting TRBD1. This CDR3 contains 15 residues. V trimming: 0 bases; J trimming: 4 bases; junction bases outside the gene matches: 2. Germline loops: CDR1 SGDLS, CDR2 YYNGEE. Combining the CDR3 with reference TRBV9 and TRBJ2-1 gives the whole variable domain DSGVTQTPKHLITATGQRVTLRCSPRSGDLSVYWYQQSLDQGLQFLIQYYNGEERAKGNILERFSAQQFPDLHSELNLSSLELGDSALYFCASSVEGTGYNEQFFGPGTRLTVL.

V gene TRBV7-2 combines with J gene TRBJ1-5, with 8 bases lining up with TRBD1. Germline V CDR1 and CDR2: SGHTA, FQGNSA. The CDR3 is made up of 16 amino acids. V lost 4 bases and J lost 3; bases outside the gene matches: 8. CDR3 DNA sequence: TGTGCCAGCAGCTCCCGGACAGGGTGGGACAATCAGCCCCAGCATTTT. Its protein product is CASSSRTGWDNQPQHF.